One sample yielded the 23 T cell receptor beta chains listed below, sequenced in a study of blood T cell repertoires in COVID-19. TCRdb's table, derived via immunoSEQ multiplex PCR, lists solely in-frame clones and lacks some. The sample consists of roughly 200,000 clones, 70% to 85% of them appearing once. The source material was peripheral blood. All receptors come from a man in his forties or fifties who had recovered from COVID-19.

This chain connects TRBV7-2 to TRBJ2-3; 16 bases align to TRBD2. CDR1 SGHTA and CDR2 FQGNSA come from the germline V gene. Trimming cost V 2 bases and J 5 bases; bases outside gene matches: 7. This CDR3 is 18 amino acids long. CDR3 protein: CASSLPGLAGGLVDTQYF. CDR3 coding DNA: TGTGCCAGCAGCTTACCGGGACTAGCGGGAGGGCTGGTAGATACGCAGTATTTT.

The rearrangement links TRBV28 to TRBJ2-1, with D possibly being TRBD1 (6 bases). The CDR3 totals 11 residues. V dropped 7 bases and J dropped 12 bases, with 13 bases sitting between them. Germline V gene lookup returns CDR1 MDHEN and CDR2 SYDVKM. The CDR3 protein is CASIQGWVQFF. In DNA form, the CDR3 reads TGTGCCAGCATACAGGGATGGGTGCAGTTCTTC.

CDR3 bases: TGTGCCTGGAGTGTACGAGGCGGGTCCGTGGCCGGTCTAGCGGGAGGCGGCCGAGATACGCAGTATTTT. Amino acid sequence: CAWSVRGGSVAGLAGGGRDTQYF. The chain couples TRBV30 to TRBJ2-3; 11 nucleotides line up with TRBD2. CDR1 is GTSNPN, CDR2 SVGIG, per germline (reference sequence). The ends lost 0 bases at V and 5 bases at J; junction bases unmatched: 28. CDR3 length equals 23 residues. Full variable domain (rest looked up from reference TRBV30 and TRBJ2-3): SQTIHQWPATLVQPVGSPLSLECTVEGTSNPNLYWYRQAAGRGLQLLFYSVGIGQISSEVPQNLSASRPQDRQFILSSKKLLLSDSGFYLCAWSVRGGSVAGLAGGGRDTQYFGPGTRLTVL.

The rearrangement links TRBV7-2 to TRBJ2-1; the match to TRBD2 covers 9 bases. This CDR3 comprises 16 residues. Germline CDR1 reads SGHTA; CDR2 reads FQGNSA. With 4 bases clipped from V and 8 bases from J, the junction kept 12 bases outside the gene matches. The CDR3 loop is CASSYHGGRAGDEQFF. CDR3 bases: TGTGCCAGCAGCTACCATGGCGGGAGGGCCGGGGATGAGCAGTTCTTC. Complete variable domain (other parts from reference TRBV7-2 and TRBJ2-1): GAGVSQSPSNKVTEKGKDVELRCDPISGHTALYWYRQSLGQGLEFLIYFQGNSAPDKSGLPSDRFSAERTGGSVSTLTIQRTQQEDSAVYLCASSYHGGRAGDEQFFGPGTRLTVL.

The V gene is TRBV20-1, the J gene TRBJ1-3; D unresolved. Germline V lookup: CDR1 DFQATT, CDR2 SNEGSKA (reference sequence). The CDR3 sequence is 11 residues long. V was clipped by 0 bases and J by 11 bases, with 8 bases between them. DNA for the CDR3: TGCAGTGCTAGAGACCCAGGCGCCATATATTTT. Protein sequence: CSARDPGAIYF.

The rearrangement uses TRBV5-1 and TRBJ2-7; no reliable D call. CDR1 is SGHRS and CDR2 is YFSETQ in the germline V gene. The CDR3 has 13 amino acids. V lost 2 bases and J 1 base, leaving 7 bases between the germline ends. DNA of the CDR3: TGCGCCAGCAGCTTTGATCAGTCCTACGAGCAGTACTTC. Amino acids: CASSFDQSYEQYF. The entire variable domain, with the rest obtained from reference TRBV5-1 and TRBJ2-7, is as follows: KAGVTQTPRYLIKTRGQQVTLSCSPISGHRSVSWYQQTPGQGLQFLFEYFSETQRNKGNFPGRFSGRQFSNSRSEMNVSTLELGDSALYLCASSFDQSYEQYFGPGTRLTVT.

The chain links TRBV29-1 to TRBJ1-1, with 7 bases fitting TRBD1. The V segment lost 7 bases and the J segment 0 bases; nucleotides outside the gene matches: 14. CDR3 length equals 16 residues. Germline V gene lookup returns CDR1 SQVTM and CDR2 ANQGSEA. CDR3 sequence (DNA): TGCAGCGCTATGGGACAGACAAGCTTTATGAACACTGAAGCTTTCTTT. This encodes CSAMGQTSFMNTEAFF.

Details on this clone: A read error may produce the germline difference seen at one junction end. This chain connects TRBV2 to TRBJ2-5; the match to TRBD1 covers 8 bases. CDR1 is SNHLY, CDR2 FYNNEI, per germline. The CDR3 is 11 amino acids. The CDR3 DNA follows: TGTGCCAGCAGTGGGTCCGGGACAGGCGACTTC. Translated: CASSGSGTGDF.

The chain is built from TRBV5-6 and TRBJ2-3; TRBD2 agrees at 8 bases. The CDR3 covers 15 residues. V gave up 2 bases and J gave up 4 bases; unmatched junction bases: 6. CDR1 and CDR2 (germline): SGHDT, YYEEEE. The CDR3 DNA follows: TGTGCCAGCAGCTTCGTCGGGAGGGCGGCAGATACGCAGTATTTT. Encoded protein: CASSFVGRAADTQYF.

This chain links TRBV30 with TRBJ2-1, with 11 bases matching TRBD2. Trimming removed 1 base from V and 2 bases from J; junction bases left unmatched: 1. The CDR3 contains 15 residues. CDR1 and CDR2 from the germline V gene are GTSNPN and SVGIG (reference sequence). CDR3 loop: CAWSATSGTYNEQFF. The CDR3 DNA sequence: TGTGCCTGGAGTGCGACTAGCGGGACCTACAATGAGCAGTTCTTC.

The CDR3 nucleotides read TGTGCCAGCAGCCAACGGACTAGCGGGGACTCCTACGAGCAGTACTTC. Protein sequence: CASSQRTSGDSYEQYF. The rearrangement joins TRBV4-2 to TRBJ2-7, with TRBD2 matching 12 bases. V shed 2 bases, J shed 0 bases, and the junction held 2 bases outside the gene matches. The CDR3 extends over 16 amino acids. Germline CDR1 LGHNA, CDR2 YNFKEQ.

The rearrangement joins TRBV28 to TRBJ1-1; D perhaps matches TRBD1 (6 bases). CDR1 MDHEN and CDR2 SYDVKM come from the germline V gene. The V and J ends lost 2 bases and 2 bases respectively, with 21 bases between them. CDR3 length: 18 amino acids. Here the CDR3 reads CASSLGYSGGHINTEAFF. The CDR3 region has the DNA TGTGCCAGCAGTTTAGGGTATTCCGGGGGGCATATTAACACTGAAGCTTTCTTT.

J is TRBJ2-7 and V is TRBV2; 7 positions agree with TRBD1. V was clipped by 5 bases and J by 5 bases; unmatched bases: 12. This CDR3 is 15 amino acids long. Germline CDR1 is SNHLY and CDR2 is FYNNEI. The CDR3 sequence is CASSLFSTGADEQYF. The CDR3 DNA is TGTGCCAGCAGTTTATTTAGTACAGGGGCGGACGAGCAGTACTTC.

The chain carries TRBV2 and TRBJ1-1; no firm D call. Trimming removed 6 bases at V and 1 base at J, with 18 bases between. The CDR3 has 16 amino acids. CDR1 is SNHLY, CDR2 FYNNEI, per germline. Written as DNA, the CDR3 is TGTGCCAGCAGGGTTGGAAAGGGAGGACCGAACACTGAAGCTTTCTTT. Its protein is CASRVGKGGPNTEAFF. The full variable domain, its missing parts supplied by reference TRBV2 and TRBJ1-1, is EPEVTQTPSHQVTQMGQEVILRCVPISNHLYFYWYRQILGQKVEFLVSFYNNEISEKSEIFDDQFSVERPDGSNFTLKIRSTKLEDSAMYFCASRVGKGGPNTEAFFGQGTRLTVV.

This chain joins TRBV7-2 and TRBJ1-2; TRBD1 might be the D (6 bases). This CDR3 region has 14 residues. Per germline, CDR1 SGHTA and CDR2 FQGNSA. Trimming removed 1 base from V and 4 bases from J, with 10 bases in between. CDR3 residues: CASSLDQGSYGYTF. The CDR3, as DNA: TGTGCCAGCAGCTTAGATCAGGGGTCCTATGGCTACACCTTC.

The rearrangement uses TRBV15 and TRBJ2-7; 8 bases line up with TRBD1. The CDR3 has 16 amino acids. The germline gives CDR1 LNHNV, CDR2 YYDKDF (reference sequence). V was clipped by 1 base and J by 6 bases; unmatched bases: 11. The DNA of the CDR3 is TGTGCCACCAGCAGAGGTTATTGGACAGGGAGTCCCGAGCAGTACTTC. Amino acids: CATSRGYWTGSPEQYF.

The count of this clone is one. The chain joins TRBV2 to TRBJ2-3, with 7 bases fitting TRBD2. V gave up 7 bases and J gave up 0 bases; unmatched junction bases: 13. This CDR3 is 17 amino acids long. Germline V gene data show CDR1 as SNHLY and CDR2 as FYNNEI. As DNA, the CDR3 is TGTGCCAGCAAGACTCCTCGCTCTAGCGGAAGCACAGATACGCAGTATTTT. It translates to CASKTPRSSGSTDTQYF. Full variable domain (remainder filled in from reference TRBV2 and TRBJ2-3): EPEVTQTPSHQVTQMGQEVILRCVPISNHLYFYWYRQILGQKVEFLVSFYNNEISEKSEIFDDQFSVERPDGSNFTLKIRSTKLEDSAMYFCASKTPRSSGSTDTQYFGPGTRLTVL.

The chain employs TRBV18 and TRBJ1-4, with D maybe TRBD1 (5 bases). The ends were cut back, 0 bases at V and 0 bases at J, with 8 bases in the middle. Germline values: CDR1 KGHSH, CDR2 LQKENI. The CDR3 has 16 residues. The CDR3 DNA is TGTGCCAGCTCACCACCTCAGGGCTCAACTAATGAAAAACTGTTTTTT. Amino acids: CASSPPQGSTNEKLFF.

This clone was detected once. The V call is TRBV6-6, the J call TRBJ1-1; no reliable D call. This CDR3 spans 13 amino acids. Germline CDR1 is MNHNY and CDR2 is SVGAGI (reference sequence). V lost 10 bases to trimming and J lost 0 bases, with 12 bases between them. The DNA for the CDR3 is TGTGCCAACTCACTAACACTGAACACTGAAGCTTTCTTT. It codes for CANSLTLNTEAFF.

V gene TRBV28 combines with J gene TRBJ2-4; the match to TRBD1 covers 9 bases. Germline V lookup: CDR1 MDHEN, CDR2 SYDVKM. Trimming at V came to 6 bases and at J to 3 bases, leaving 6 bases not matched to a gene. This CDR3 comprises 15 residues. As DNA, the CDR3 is TGTGCCAGCAGCACGGGACAGGGATTCAAAAACATTCAGTACTTC. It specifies CASSTGQGFKNIQYF.

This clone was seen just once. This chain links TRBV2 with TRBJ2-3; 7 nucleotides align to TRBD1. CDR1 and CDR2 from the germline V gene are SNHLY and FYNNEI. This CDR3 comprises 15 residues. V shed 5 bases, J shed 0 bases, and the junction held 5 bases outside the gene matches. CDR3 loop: CASSRQGGSTDTQYF. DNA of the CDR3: TGTGCCAGCAGTCGACAGGGTGGGAGCACAGATACGCAGTATTTT.

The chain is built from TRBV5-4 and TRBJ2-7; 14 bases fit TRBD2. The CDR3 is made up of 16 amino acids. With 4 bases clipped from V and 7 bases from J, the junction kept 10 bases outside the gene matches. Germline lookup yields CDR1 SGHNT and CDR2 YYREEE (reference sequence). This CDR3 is CASSPGLAGAPREQYF. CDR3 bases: TGTGCCAGCAGCCCGGGACTAGCGGGAGCTCCCCGGGAGCAGTACTTC. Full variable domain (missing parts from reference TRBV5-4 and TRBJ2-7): ETGVTQSPTHLIKTRGQQVTLRCSSQSGHNTVSWYQQALGQGPQFIFQYYREEENGRGNFPPRFSGLQFPNYSSELNVNALELDDSALYLCASSPGLAGAPREQYFGPGTRLTVT.

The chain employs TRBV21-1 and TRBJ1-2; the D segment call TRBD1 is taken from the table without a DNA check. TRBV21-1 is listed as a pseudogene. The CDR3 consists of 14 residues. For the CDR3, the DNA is TGTGCCAGCAGCAAAGACAGGGGACGCGATGGCTACACCTTC. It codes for CASSKDRGRDGYTF.